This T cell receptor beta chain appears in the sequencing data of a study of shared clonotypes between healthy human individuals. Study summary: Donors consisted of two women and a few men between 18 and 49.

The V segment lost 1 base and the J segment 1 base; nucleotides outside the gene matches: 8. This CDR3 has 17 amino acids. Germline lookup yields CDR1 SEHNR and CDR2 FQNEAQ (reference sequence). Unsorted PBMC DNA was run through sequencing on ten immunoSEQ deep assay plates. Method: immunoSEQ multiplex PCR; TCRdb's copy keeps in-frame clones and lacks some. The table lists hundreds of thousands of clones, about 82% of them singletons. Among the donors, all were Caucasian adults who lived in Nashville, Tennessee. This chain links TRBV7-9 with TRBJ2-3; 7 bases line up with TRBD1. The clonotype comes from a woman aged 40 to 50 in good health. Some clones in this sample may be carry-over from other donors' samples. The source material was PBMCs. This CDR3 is CASSLGKGGFGTDTQYF. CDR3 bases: TGTGCCAGCAGCTTAGGGAAAGGGGGCTTCGGCACAGATACGCAGTATTTT.